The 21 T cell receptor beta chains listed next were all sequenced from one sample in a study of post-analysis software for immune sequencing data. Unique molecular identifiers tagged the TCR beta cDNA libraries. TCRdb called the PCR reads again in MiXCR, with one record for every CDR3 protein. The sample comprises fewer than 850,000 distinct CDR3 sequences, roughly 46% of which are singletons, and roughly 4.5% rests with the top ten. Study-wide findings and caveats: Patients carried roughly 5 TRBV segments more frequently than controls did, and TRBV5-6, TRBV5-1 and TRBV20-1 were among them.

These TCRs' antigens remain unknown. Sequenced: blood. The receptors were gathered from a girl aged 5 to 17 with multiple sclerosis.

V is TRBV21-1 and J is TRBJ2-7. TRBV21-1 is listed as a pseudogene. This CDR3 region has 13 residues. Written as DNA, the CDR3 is TGTGCCAGCAGCAAAACTTCTAGCTACGAGCAGTACTTC. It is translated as CASSKTSSYEQYF.

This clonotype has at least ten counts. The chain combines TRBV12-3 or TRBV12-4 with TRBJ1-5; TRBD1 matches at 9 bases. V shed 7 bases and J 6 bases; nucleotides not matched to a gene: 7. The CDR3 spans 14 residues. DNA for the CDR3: TGTGCCAGCACCCTGGGACAGGGCGGTCAGCCCCAGCATTTT. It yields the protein CASTLGQGGQPQHF.

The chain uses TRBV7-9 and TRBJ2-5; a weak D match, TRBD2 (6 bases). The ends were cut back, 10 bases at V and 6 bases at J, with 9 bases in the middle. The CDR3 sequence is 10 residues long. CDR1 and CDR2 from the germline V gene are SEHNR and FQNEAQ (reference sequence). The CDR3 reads CATGDQTQYF. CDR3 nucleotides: TGTGCCACGGGAGACCAGACCCAGTACTTC.

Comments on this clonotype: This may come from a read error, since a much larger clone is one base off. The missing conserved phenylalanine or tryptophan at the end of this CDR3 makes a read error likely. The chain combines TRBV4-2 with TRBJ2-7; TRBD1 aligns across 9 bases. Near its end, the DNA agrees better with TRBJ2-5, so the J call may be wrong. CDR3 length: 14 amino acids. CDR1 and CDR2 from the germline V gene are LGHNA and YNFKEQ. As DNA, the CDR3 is TGTGCCAGCAGCCCTCGACAGGGGGAAGAGACCCAGTACTGC. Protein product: CASSPRQGEETQYC.

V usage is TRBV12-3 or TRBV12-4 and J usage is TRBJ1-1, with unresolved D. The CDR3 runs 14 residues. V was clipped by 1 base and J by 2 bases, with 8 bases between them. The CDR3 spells CASSLEQQNTEAFF. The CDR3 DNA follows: TGTGCCAGCAGTTTAGAACAGCAAAACACTGAAGCTTTCTTT.

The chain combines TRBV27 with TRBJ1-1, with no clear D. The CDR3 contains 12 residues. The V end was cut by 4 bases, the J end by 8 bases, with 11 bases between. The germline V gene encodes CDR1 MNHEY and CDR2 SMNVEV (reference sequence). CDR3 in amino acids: CASSSGPREAFF. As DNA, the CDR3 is TGTGCCAGCAGTTCAGGACCGAGAGAAGCTTTCTTT.

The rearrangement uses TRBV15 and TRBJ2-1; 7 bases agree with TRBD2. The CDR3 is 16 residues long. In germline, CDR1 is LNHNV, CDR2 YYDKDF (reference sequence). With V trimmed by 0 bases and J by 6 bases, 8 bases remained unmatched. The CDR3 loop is CATSRDRTRGGNEQFF. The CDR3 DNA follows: TGTGCCACCAGCAGAGATCGGACTAGAGGTGGCAATGAGCAGTTCTTC.

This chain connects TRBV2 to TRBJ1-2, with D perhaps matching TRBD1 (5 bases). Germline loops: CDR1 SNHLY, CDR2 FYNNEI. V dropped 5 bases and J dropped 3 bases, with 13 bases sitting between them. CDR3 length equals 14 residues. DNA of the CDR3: TGTGCCAGCAGTCACCCAGACAGAGACTATGGCTACACCTTC. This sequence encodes CASSHPDRDYGYTF.

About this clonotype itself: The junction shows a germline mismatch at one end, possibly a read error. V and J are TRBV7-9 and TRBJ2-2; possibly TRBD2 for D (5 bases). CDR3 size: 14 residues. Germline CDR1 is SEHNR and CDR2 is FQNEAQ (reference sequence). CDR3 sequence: CASSFWSNTGELFF. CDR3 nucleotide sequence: TGTGCCAGCAGCTTTTGGTCGAACACCGGGGAGTTGTTTTTT.

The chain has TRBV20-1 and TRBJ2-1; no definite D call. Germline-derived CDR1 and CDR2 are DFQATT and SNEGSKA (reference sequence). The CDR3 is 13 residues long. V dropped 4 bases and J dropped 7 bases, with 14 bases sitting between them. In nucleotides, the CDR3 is TGCAGTGCTAAAGCAAACCAGAAAAATGAGCAGTTCTTC. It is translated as CSAKANQKNEQFF.

CDR3 loop: CASSLSRMNTEAFF. CDR3 nucleotides: TGTGCCAGCAGTTTGAGTCGAATGAACACTGAAGCTTTCTTT. The chain joins TRBV12-3 or TRBV12-4 to TRBJ1-1; D gene unclear. This CDR3 spans 14 amino acids. Deletions cut 3 bases from V and 0 bases from J, with 8 bases between.

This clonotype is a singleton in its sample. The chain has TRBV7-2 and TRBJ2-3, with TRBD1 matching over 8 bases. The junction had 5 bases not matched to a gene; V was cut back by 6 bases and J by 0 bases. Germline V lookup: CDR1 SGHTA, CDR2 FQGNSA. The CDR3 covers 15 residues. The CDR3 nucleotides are TGTGCCAGCAGAGACAGGGGCGGGAGCACAGATACGCAGTATTTT. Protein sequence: CASRDRGGSTDTQYF.

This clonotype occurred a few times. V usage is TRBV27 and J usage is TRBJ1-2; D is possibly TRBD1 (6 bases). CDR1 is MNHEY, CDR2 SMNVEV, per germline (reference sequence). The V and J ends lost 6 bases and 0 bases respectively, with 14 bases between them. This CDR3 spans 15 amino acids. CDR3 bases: TGTGCCAGCAGCCCCGCGGGACAACCTAACTATGGCTACACCTTC. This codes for CASSPAGQPNYGYTF.

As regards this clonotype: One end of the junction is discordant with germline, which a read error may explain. Here the CDR3 reads CAGSTNPGPLGEQYF. CDR3 nucleotides: TGTGCCGGCAGTACAAACCCCGGGCCCCTGGGCGAGCAGTACTTC. The V and J genes are TRBV2 and TRBJ2-7; no firm D call. The germline V gene encodes CDR1 SNHLY and CDR2 FYNNEI. The CDR3 consists of 15 residues. Based on the CDR3 plus reference TRBV2 and TRBJ2-7, the full variable domain is EPEVTQTPSHQVTQMGQEVILRCVPISNHLYFYWYRQILGQKVEFLVSFYNNEISEKSEIFDDQFSVERPDGSNFTLKIRSTKLEDSAMYFCAGSTNPGPLGEQYFGPGTRLTVT.

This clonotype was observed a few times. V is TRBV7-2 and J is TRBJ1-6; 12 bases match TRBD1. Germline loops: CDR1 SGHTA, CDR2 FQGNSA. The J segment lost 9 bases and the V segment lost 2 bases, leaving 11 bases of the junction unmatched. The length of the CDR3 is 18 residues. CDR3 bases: TGTGCCAGCAGCTTAAGGGCGAACCGGGACAGGGGGCCTTCACCCCTCCACTTT. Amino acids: CASSLRANRDRGPSPLHF.

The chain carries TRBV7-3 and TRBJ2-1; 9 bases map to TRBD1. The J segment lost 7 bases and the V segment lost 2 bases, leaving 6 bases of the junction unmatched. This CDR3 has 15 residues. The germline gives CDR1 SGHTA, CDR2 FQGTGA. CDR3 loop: CASSLGDREINEQFF. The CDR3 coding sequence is TGTGCCAGCAGCTTAGGGGACAGGGAAATTAATGAGCAGTTCTTC.

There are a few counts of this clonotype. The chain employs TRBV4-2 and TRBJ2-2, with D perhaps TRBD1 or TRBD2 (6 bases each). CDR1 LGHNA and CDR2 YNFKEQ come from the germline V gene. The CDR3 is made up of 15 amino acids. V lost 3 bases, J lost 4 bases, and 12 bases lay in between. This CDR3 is CASSQGGAGTGELFF. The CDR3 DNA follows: TGTGCCAGCAGCCAGGGGGGCGCGGGCACCGGGGAGCTGTTTTTT.

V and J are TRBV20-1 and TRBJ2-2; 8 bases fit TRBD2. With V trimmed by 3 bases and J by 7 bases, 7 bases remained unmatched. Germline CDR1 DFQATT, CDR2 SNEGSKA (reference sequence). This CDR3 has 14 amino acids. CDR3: CSASTQREFGELFF. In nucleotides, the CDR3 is TGCAGTGCTAGTACCCAGCGGGAGTTCGGGGAGCTGTTTTTT.

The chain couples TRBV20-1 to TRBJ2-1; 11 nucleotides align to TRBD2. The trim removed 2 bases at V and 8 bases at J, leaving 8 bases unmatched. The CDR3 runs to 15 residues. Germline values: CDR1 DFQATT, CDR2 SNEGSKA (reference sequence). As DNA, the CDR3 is TGCAGTGCTAGATCGGGACTAGCGGCATATTATGAGCAGTTCTTC. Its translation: CSARSGLAAYYEQFF.

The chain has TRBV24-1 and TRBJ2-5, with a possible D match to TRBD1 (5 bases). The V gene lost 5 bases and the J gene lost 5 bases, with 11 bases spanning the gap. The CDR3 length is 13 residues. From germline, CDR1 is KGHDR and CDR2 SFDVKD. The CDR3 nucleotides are TGTGCCACCAGTGCTAGGGGTGGTGAGACCCAGTACTTC. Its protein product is CATSARGGETQYF.

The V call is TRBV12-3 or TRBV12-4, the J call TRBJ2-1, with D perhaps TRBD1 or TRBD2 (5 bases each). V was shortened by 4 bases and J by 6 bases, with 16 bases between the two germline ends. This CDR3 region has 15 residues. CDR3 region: CASSSGLIRVNEQFF. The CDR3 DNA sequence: TGTGCCAGCAGTTCGGGGCTCATACGGGTCAATGAGCAGTTCTTC.